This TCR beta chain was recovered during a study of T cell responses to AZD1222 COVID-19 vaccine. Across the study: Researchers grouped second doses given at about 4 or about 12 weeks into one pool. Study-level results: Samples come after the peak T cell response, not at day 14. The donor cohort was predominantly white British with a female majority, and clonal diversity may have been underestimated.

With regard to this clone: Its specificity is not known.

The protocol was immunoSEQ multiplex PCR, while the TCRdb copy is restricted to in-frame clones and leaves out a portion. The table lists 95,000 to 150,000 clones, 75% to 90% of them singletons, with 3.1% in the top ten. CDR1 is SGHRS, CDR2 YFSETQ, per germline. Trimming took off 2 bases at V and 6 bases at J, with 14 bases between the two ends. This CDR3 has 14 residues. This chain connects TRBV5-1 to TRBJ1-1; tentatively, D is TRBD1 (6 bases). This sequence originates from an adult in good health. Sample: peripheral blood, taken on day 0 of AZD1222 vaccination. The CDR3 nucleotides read TGCGCCAGCAGCTTACAAACAGGGCGGGCTGAAGCTTTCTTT. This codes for CASSLQTGRAEAFF.